The T cell receptor (beta chain) under discussion was sequenced for a study of T-cell reconstitution after alpha-beta-depleted transplantation in children. Study results and limitations: The main origin of T-cell counts and diversity one year after transplant was newly produced T cells.

The authors prepared the TCRbeta library with unique molecular identifiers. TCRdb reprocessed the PCR reads via MiXCR and lists one record per CDR3 protein. This sample has 130,000 or so distinct CDR3 sequences, with approximately 8.7% found just once. In this sample, this clonotype turned up a few times. The antigen is unknown. The trim removed 3 bases at V and 2 bases at J, leaving 5 bases unmatched. The CDR3 contains 16 residues. CDR1 is KGHSH, CDR2 LQKENI, per germline. The sequence was collected from a girl in the first two years of life who had a stem cell transplant for combined immunodeficiency, so the T cells may come from the graft donor. This specimen consisted of PBMCs, mostly from graft donor cells, obtained 180 days after TCRalphabeta/CD19-depleted stem cell transplant. This rearrangement joins TRBV18 to TRBJ2-7; TRBD2 matches 12 bases. Here the CDR3 DNA reads TGTGCCAGCTCACCCCGGAGGACTAGCGGGACCTACGAGCAGTACTTC. Its protein product is CASSPRRTSGTYEQYF.